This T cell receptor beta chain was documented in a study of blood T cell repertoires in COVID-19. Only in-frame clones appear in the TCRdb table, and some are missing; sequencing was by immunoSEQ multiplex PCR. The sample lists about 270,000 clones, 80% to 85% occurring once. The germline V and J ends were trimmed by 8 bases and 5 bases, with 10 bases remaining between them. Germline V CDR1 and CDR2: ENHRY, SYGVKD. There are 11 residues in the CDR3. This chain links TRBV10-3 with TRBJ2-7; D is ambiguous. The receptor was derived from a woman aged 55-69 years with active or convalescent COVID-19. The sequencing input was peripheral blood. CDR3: CAIAVRNEQYF. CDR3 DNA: TGTGCCATCGCGGTGCGGAACGAGCAGTACTTC.